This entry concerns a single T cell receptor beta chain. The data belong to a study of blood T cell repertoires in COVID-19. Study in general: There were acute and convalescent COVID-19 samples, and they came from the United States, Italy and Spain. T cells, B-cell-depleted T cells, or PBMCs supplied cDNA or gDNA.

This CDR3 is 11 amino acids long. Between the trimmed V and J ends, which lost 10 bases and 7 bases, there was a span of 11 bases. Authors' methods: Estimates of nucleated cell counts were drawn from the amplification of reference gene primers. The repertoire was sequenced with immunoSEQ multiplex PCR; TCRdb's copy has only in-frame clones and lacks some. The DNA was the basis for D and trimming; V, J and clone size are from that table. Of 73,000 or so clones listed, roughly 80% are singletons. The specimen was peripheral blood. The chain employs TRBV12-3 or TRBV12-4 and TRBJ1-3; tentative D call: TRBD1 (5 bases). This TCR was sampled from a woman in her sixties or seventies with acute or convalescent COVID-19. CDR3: CAITKGNTIYF. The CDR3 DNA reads TGTGCCATCACAAAGGGGAACACCATATATTTT.